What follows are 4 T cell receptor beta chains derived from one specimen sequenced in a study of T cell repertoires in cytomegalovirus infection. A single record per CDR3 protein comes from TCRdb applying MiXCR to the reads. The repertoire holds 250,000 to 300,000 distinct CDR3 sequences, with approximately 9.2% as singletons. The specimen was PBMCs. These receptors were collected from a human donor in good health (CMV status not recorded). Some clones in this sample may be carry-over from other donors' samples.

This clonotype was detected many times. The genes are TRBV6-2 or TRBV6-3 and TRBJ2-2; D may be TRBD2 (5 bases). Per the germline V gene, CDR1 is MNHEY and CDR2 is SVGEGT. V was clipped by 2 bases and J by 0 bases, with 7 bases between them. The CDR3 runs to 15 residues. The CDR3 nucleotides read TGTGCCAGCAGTTACCGGGGAGCGAACACCGGGGAGCTGTTTTTT. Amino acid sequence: CASSYRGANTGELFF.

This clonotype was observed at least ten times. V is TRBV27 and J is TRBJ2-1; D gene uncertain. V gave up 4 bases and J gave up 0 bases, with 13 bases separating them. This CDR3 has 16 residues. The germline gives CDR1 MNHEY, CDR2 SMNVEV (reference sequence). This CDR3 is CASSSPYSSSYNEQFF. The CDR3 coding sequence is TGTGCCAGCAGTTCCCCTTATTCAAGCTCCTACAATGAGCAGTTCTTC.

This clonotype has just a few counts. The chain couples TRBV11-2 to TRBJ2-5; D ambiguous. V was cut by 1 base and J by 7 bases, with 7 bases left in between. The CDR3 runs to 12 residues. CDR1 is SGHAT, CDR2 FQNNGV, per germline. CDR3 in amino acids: CASSLAKGTQYF. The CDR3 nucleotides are TGTGCCAGCAGCTTAGCGAAGGGGACCCAGTACTTC.

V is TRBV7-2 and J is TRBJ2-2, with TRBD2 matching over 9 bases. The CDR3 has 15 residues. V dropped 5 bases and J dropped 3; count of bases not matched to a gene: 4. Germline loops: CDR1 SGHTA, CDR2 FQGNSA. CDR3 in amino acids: CASSLGLAYTGELFF. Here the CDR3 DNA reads TGTGCCAGCAGCCTGGGACTAGCATACACCGGGGAGCTGTTTTTT.